This T cell receptor beta chain appears in the sequencing data of a study of shared clonotypes between healthy human individuals. Whole-study findings and limits: Four donors had around 5.5% of their naive CD4 clonotypes in common.

Points on this clone: Its specificity is unknown.

The length of the CDR3 is 15 residues. Deletions cut 3 bases from V and 5 bases from J, with 14 bases between. Germline CDR1 is LGHNT and CDR2 is FRNRAP. Genomic DNA per cell subset filled all wells of several immunoSEQ plates. TCRdb's table, derived via immunoSEQ multiplex PCR, lists solely in-frame clones and lacks some. This table holds about 1,500,000 clones, about 96% found once. This sequence originates from a man aged 30 to 45 in good health. The V and J genes are TRBV12-5 and TRBJ2-1, with D tentatively TRBD1 (7 bases). Sequenced material: naive CD4+ T cells sorted from blood. Specified subset: CD45RA+ positively selected. For the CDR3, the DNA is TGTGCTAGTGGTTTCAGGGGGGAGGCCCACAATGAGCAGTTCTTC. Translated, it gives CASGFRGEAHNEQFF.